The next 20 T cell receptor beta chains were all read from a single sample in a study of T cells in Graves' hyperthyroidism and ophthalmopathy. The investigators amplified TCR beta CDR3 regions from RNA transcripts. The HTBI primer set drove a first-round RT-PCR of the TCR CDR3. TCRdb passed the multiplex PCR reads through MiXCR, listing each CDR3 protein once. The table includes 300,000 to 350,000 distinct CDR3 sequences, around 18% detected once. Material for sequencing was blood. The receptor source for this set is a woman aged 40 to 49 with Graves' ophthalmopathy.

This clonotype was recorded a few times. DNA for the CDR3: TGTGCCAGCAGCTTGGCCGGGACAGGGGGCGACTTACTAGTCAAAAACATTCAGTACTTC. Residues: CASSLAGTGGDLLVKNIQYF. This rearrangement joins TRBV12-3 or TRBV12-4 to TRBJ2-4; 12 bases line up with TRBD1. CDR3 length: 20 amino acids. The ends lost 6 bases at V and 3 bases at J; junction bases unmatched: 18.

There are many counts of this clonotype. The J gene is TRBJ1-2, the V gene TRBV28; a possible D gene is TRBD1 (6 bases). Germline assignment: CDR1 MDHEN and CDR2 SYDVKM. Trimming cost V 4 bases and J 7 bases, with 10 bases left between them. This CDR3 has 12 amino acids. The CDR3 spells CASSSSQGGYTF. CDR3 DNA sequence: TGTGCCAGCAGTTCCTCACAGGGTGGCTACACCTTC.

In this sample, this clonotype turned up many times. The rearrangement links TRBV7-9 to TRBJ1-1; D is perhaps TRBD1 (5 bases). Germline V gives CDR1 SEHNR, CDR2 FQNEAQ (reference sequence). V lost 7 bases to trimming and J lost 0 bases, with 12 bases between them. The CDR3 runs to 14 residues. CDR3 loop: CASTQPQVNTEAFF. CDR3 coding DNA: TGTGCCAGCACCCAACCACAGGTGAACACTGAAGCTTTCTTT.

Worth noting for this clonotype: This may be a read error: a much more frequent sequence differs by one nucleotide. The chain has TRBV13 and TRBJ2-2; D not resolved. The V gene's germline CDR1 is PRHDT and CDR2 FYEKMQ (reference sequence). Trimming took 2 bases from V and 0 from J, leaving 7 bases between them. This CDR3 comprises 15 residues. CDR3 coding DNA: TGTGCCAGCAGCTTACACACTACGAACACCGGGGAGCTGTTTTTT. Protein: CASSLHTTNTGELFF.

At least ten counts were recorded for this clonotype. CDR3 coding DNA: TGCGCCAGCAGCTTACAGGGGTCTGAAGAGACCCAGTACTTC. Amino acid sequence: CASSLQGSEETQYF. The rearrangement uses TRBV5-1 and TRBJ2-5; 7 nucleotides match TRBD1. V shed 2 bases and J 3 bases; nucleotides not matched to a gene: 4. This CDR3 contains 14 residues. From germline, CDR1 is SGHRS and CDR2 YFSETQ.

This clonotype was seen ten or more times. This sequence joins TRBV11-2 and TRBJ2-5, with D possibly being TRBD1 or TRBD2 (5 bases each). With 5 bases removed from V and 3 bases from J, the gap between germline ends came to 16 bases. The CDR3 runs 15 residues. Germline CDR1 reads SGHAT; CDR2 reads FQNNGV. CDR3 coding DNA: TGTGCCAGCAGCCAACACGAGGGGACGGAAGAGACCCAGTACTTC. This codes for CASSQHEGTEETQYF.

V is TRBV12-3 or TRBV12-4 and J is TRBJ2-2; 11 bases agree with TRBD2. This CDR3 contains 17 residues. Trimming took 9 bases from V and 1 from J; bases not matched to a gene: 10. This CDR3 is CASSIIAGGVNTGELFF. In DNA, the CDR3 is TGTGCCAGTTCTATAATAGCGGGAGGGGTGAACACCGGGGAGCTGTTTTTT.

This clonotype has ten or more counts. The DNA for the CDR3 is TGTGCCAGCGTCCGTCGAGCGTTCAATCAGCCCCAGCATTTT. This sequence encodes CASVRRAFNQPQHF. The chain couples TRBV28 to TRBJ1-5; D unresolved. The V end was cut by 8 bases, the J end by 3 bases, with 14 bases between. The germline V gene encodes CDR1 MDHEN and CDR2 SYDVKM. This CDR3 has 14 amino acids.

This clonotype showed up many times. This chain links TRBV29-1 with TRBJ2-5; D unresolved. Per germline, CDR1 SQVTM and CDR2 ANQGSEA. The V end lost 7 bases, the J end lost 4 bases, and 7 bases lay between the germline ends. This CDR3 is built from 10 residues. CDR3 loop: CSGAIETQYF. CDR3 sequence (DNA): TGCAGCGGAGCAATAGAGACCCAGTACTTC.

The chain combines TRBV7-2 with TRBJ2-4; D gene uncertain. The CDR3 extends over 13 amino acids. The V gene's germline CDR1 is SGHTA and CDR2 FQGNSA. V lost 1 base, J lost 8 bases, and 9 bases lay in between. The CDR3 DNA is TGTGCCAGCAGCTTAGACGCCCGTGACATTCAGTACTTC. The encoded protein is CASSLDARDIQYF.

This sequence joins TRBV27 and TRBJ1-5, with TRBD1 identical over 7 bases. Per germline, CDR1 MNHEY and CDR2 SMNVEV (reference sequence). V shed 5 bases, J shed 5 bases, and the junction held 9 bases outside the gene matches. This CDR3 is 15 amino acids long. In nucleotides, the CDR3 is TGTGCCAGCAGTCCATCGACAGGGAGGCATCAGCCCCAGCATTTT. Protein: CASSPSTGRHQPQHF.

The chain has TRBV29-1 and TRBJ2-2; D unclear. Germline V gives CDR1 SQVTM, CDR2 ANQGSEA. This CDR3 has 12 amino acids. V was clipped by 4 bases and J by 7 bases, with 10 bases between them. CDR3 protein: CSVVTTGGELFF. The CDR3 nucleotides are TGCAGCGTTGTAACGACTGGCGGGGAGCTGTTTTTT.

This clonotype was picked up many times. This chain joins TRBV9 and TRBJ2-7; tentatively, D is TRBD2 (6 bases). V lost 0 bases to trimming and J lost 7 bases, with 20 bases between them. Germline CDR1 SGDLS, CDR2 YYNGEE. This CDR3 has 16 amino acids. CDR3 residues: CASSVDPGPPAGEQYF. As DNA, the CDR3 is TGTGCCAGCAGCGTAGATCCCGGCCCGCCCGCGGGGGAGCAGTACTTC.

The chain combines TRBV3-1 with TRBJ2-2; weak D call: TRBD1 (6 bases). V dropped 1 base and J dropped 2 bases, with 17 bases sitting between them. The CDR3 has 18 amino acids. The germline V gene has CDR1 LGHDT and CDR2 YNNKEL (reference sequence). CDR3 region: CASSQGHLRGSNTGELFF. In nucleotides, the CDR3 is TGTGCCAGCAGCCAAGGCCACTTAAGGGGGAGCAACACCGGGGAGCTGTTTTTT. The full variable domain, completed using reference TRBV3-1 and TRBJ2-2, is DTAVSQTPKYLVTQMGNDKSIKCEQNLGHDTMYWYKQDSKKFLKIMFSYNNKELIINETVPNRFSPKSPDKAHLNLHINSLELGDSAVYFCASSQGHLRGSNTGELFFGEGSRLTVL.

This clonotype was seen many times. V is TRBV18 and J is TRBJ2-7; TRBD2 might be the D (5 bases). This CDR3 has 13 residues. Trimming removed 1 base at V and 3 bases at J, with 7 bases between. Germline-derived CDR1 and CDR2 are KGHSH and LQKENI. In DNA form, the CDR3 reads TGTGCCAGCTCACCACTCCGGGGCTACGAGCAGTACTTC. It is translated as CASSPLRGYEQYF.

This clonotype has ten or more counts. The gene calls are TRBV6-1 and TRBJ2-7, with 11 bases that match TRBD2. Per germline, CDR1 MNHNS and CDR2 SASEGT. This CDR3 contains 15 residues. V gave up 7 bases and J gave up 3 bases; unmatched junction bases: 8. In DNA, the CDR3 is TGTGCCAGCACCCCCGGTGGACTAGCGGGCTACGAGCAGTACTTC. It codes for CASTPGGLAGYEQYF.

Ten or more counts support this clonotype. The chain has TRBV6-5 and TRBJ2-5; 10 nucleotides line up with TRBD2. With 6 bases clipped from V and 5 bases from J, the junction kept 6 bases outside the gene matches. Germline-derived CDR1 and CDR2 are MNHEY and SVGAGI. CDR3 length: 14 residues. The CDR3 spells CASRTSGRGETQYF. CDR3 nucleotides: TGTGCCAGCAGGACAAGCGGGAGGGGCGAGACCCAGTACTTC.

This clonotype has a count of ten or more. The chain carries TRBV25-1 and TRBJ2-2; D possibly matches TRBD1 or TRBD2 (5 bases each). This CDR3 has 12 amino acids. V shed 5 bases and J shed 11 bases, with 12 bases lying between them. The germline V gene encodes CDR1 MGHDK and CDR2 SYGVNS. CDR3 in amino acids: CASSLGDVELFF. Written as DNA, the CDR3 is TGTGCCAGCAGTTTAGGGGACGTCGAGCTGTTTTTT.

As to this clonotype: Its ends do not fully match the called genes, so a read error is possible. The genes are TRBV11-1 and TRBJ2-7, with D unresolved. CDR1 and CDR2 (germline): SGHAT, FQDESV (reference sequence). The CDR3 sequence is 18 residues long. CDR3 DNA sequence: TGCGCCAGCAGCCCCGGAGTGCTAAGACAAGTTATCACCTACGAGCAGTACTTC. Translation gives CASSPGVLRQVITYEQYF.

This clonotype has a count of ten or more. This CDR3 fails to terminate in the conserved phenylalanine or tryptophan, so it likely reflects a read error. The chain links TRBV6-5 to TRBJ1-2, with TRBD1 matching 10 bases. The CDR3 totals 16 residues. CDR1 is MNHEY, CDR2 SVGAGI, per germline. V lost 0 bases and J lost 1; bases outside the gene matches: 2. The CDR3 DNA reads TGTGCCAGCAGTTACTCAGGGGACAGGGGTAACTATGGCTACACCCTC. It yields the protein CASSYSGDRGNYGYTL.